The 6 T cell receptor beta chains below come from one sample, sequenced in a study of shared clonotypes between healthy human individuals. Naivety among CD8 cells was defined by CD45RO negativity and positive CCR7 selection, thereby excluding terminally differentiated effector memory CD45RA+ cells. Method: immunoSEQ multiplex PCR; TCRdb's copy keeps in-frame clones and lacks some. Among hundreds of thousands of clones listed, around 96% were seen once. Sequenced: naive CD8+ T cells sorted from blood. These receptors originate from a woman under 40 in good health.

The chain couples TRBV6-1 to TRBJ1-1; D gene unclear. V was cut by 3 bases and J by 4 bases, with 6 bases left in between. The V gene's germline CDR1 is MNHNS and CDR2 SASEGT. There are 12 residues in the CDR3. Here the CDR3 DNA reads TGTGCCAGCAGTGAGTGGGTCACTGAAGCTTTCTTT. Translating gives CASSEWVTEAFF.

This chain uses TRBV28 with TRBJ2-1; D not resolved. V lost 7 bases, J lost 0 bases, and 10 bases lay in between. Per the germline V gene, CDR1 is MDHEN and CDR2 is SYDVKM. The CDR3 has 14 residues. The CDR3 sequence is CASNPLYSYNEQFF. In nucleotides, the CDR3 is TGTGCCAGCAATCCCCTTTACTCCTACAATGAGCAGTTCTTC.

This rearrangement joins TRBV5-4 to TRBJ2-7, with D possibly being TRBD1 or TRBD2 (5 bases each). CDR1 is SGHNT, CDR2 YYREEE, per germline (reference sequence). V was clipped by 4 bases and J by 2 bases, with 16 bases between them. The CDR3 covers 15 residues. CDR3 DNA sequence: TGTGCCAGCAGCCAACCGGGGACCCCAACCTACGAGCAGTACTTC. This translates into CASSQPGTPTYEQYF.

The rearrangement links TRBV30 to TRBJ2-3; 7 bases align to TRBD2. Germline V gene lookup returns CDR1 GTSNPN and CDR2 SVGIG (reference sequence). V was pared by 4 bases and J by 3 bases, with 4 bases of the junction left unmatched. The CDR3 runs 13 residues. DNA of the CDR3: TGTGCCTGGAACGTCGGGAGGACAGATACGCAGTATTTT. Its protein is CAWNVGRTDTQYF.

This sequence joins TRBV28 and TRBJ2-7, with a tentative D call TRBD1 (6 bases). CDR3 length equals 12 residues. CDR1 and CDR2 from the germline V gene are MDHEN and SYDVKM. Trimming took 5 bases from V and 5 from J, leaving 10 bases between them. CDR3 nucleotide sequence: TGTGCCAGCAGTGCCGGGACAAACGAGCAGTACTTC. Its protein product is CASSAGTNEQYF. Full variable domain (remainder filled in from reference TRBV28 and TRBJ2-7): DVKVTQSSRYLVKRTGEKVFLECVQDMDHENMFWYRQDPGLGLRLIYFSYDVKMKEKGDIPEGYSVSREKKERFSLILESASTNQTSMYLCASSAGTNEQYFGPGTRLTVT.

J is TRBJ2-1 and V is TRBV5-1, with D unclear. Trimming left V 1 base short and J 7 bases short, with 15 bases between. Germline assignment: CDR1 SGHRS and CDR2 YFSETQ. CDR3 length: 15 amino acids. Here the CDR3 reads CASSLWINHPNEQFF. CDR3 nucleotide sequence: TGCGCCAGCAGCTTGTGGATTAATCACCCAAATGAGCAGTTCTTC. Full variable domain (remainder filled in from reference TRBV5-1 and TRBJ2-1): KAGVTQTPRYLIKTRGQQVTLSCSPISGHRSVSWYQQTPGQGLQFLFEYFSETQRNKGNFPGRFSGRQFSNSRSEMNVSTLELGDSALYLCASSLWINHPNEQFFGPGTRLTVL.